This T cell receptor (beta chain) was identified during a study of cytomegalovirus exposure and HLA in healthy donors. The overall study: A subsequent analysis reported that the 95 to 150 validation repertoires were produced on the same platform that had also been used for the roughly 700 first-cohort repertoires. Study-wide points: In vitro data verified a few CMV-associated chains as specific for CMV antigens. The listing of roughly 160 TCR beta chains classed them as cytomegalovirus-associated.

About this clone itself: Its antigen is unknown.

The CDR3 covers 13 residues. CDR1 and CDR2 from the germline V gene are SGHRS and YFSETQ. V was pared by 3 bases and J by 6 bases, with 13 bases between. Using immunoSEQ multiplex PCR, the repertoire was profiled, and TCRdb retains in-frame clones only, with some absent. The top ten clones hold around 24% of a sample with 150,000 to 180,000 clones, 86% of them seen once. The source is a young man in good health and CMV-seropositive. The rearrangement links TRBV5-1 to TRBJ2-7; tentative D call: TRBD1 (6 bases). The sequenced material came from PBMCs. DNA of the CDR3: TGCGCCAGCAGCTCGAGCCAGGGGCGCGAGCAGTACTTC. This gives the protein CASSSSQGREQYF.